A single sample is the source of the 26 T cell receptor beta chains below, sequenced in a study of cytomegalovirus exposure and HLA in healthy donors (dated by TCRdb to 2016 to 2017). Receptors were amplified or captured by the immunoSEQ multiplex PCR assay. A mixture of 60 forward primers for TCR Vbeta segments and 13 reverse primers for TCR Jbeta segments was used in the multiplex PCR. In TCRdb, the immuneACCESS table is reduced to in-frame sequences with V and J assigned. These tables do not hold every clone; where another copy was compared, an unresolved V gene accounts for under half, and the others remain unexplained. Present in this sample are about 150,000 clones, nearly 80% of which were seen just once. Together, the top ten hold approximately 1.5% of the sample. The material sequenced was PBMCs. All receptors come from a woman aged 25 to 45 in good health and CMV-seronegative.

The chain uses TRBV2 and TRBJ1-1; no definite D call. This CDR3 is built from 16 residues. Germline CDR1 is SNHLY and CDR2 is FYNNEI. The V end lost 4 bases, the J end lost 2 bases, and 17 bases lay between the germline ends. The chain's CDR3 is CASSVWMVSGNTEAFF. The CDR3 bases are TGTGCCAGCAGTGTTTGGATGGTCAGCGGTAACACTGAAGCTTTCTTT.

The CDR3 here is CASSPPRLDRNLTDTQYF. The CDR3 bases are TGCGCCAGCAGTCCGCCAAGACTCGACAGGAACCTCACAGATACGCAGTATTTT. This chain links TRBV23-1 with TRBJ2-3, with a tentative D call TRBD1 (6 bases). TRBV23-1 is an ORF, and what it does is uncertain. This CDR3 contains 18 residues. Trimming stripped 4 bases from V and 2 bases from J, with 22 bases between.

This chain connects TRBV10-2 to TRBJ1-1; D not resolved. Trimming cost V 1 base and J 6 bases, with 6 bases left between them. CDR1 and CDR2 from the germline V gene are WSHSY and SAAADI. This CDR3 contains 12 residues. As DNA, the CDR3 is TGCGCCAGCAGTGAGTTACAGCCTGAAGCTTTCTTT. As protein: CASSELQPEAFF.

The chain links TRBV27 to TRBJ2-7; maybe TRBD2 (6 bases). Trimming cost V 4 bases and J 4 bases, with 11 bases left between them. This CDR3 has 13 residues. In germline, CDR1 is MNHEY, CDR2 SMNVEV (reference sequence). The CDR3 sequence is CASSWRGTYEQYF. The CDR3 DNA reads as TGTGCCAGCAGTTGGAGGGGTACTTACGAGCAGTACTTC.

This chain uses TRBV6-5 with TRBJ1-1; tentatively, D is TRBD1 (6 bases). Germline CDR1 reads MNHEY; CDR2 reads SVGAGI. V lost 2 bases and J lost 5, with 15 bases in between. This CDR3 contains 15 residues. The CDR3 is CASSYTSQGITEAFF. The CDR3, as DNA: TGTGCCAGCAGTTACACCTCACAGGGAATTACTGAAGCTTTCTTT.

The chain has TRBV6-1 and TRBJ2-5; 12 positions agree with TRBD2. Trimming removed 2 bases from V and 4 bases from J; junction bases left unmatched: 2. Germline values: CDR1 MNHNS, CDR2 SASEGT. The CDR3 covers 15 residues. CDR3 sequence: CASSELAGGPETQYF. CDR3 bases: TGTGCCAGCAGTGAACTAGCGGGGGGGCCAGAGACCCAGTACTTC.

The rearrangement joins TRBV5-1 to TRBJ2-3, with TRBD1 matching 7 bases. This CDR3 spans 15 amino acids. The V gene end was trimmed by 4 bases and the J gene end by 1 base; junction bases not matched to a gene: 6. CDR1 is SGHRS and CDR2 is YFSETQ in the germline V gene. The DNA for the CDR3 is TGCGCCAGCAGCCCAACTACAGGGGGCACAGATACGCAGTATTTT. Translated: CASSPTTGGTDTQYF.

This chain connects TRBV2 to TRBJ1-4; 8 bases match TRBD1. The CDR3 consists of 15 residues. From germline, CDR1 is SNHLY and CDR2 FYNNEI. Germline trimming cut 1 base from V and 6 bases from J; bases unmatched to any gene: 4. The chain's CDR3 is CASSEGSGGYEKLFF. CDR3 coding DNA: TGTGCCAGCAGTGAAGGATCAGGGGGCTATGAAAAACTGTTTTTT.

This clone has a single count. The chain couples TRBV5-1 to TRBJ1-1; 7 bases line up with TRBD1. CDR3 size: 15 residues. The germline CDR1 and CDR2 sequences are SGHRS and YFSETQ. V was clipped by 2 bases and J by 4 bases; unmatched bases: 8. Here the CDR3 DNA reads TGCGCCAGCAGCTTTCAAGGGGGCTCGGGCACTGAAGCTTTCTTT. As protein: CASSFQGGSGTEAFF.

The chain combines TRBV27 with TRBJ1-6; no firm D call. The CDR3 runs 15 residues. Germline values: CDR1 MNHEY, CDR2 SMNVEV (reference sequence). V was shortened by 2 bases and J by 6 bases, with 11 bases between the two germline ends. The CDR3: CASSLRENVNSPLHF. The DNA of the CDR3 is TGTGCCAGCAGTTTAAGGGAGAATGTTAATTCACCCCTCCACTTT.

Judged by abundance, this clone is medium-sized. The V and J genes are TRBV6-5 and TRBJ2-1; 8 nucleotides agree with TRBD2. The J segment lost 12 bases and the V segment lost 5 bases, leaving 6 bases of the junction unmatched. The CDR3 spans 12 residues. Per the germline V gene, CDR1 is MNHEY and CDR2 is SVGAGI. This CDR3 is CASSHPTSGQFF. CDR3 bases: TGTGCCAGCAGTCACCCCACTAGCGGGCAGTTCTTC.

This clone showed up just a few times. The chain carries TRBV5-1 and TRBJ1-4; 10 nucleotides align to TRBD1. Per germline, CDR1 SGHRS and CDR2 YFSETQ. After removal of 4 bases from V and 8 bases from J, the junction contained 8 bases not matched to a gene. The CDR3 is 15 residues long. CDR3 sequence reads: CASSPYGTGEEKLFF. In nucleotides, the CDR3 is TGCGCCAGCAGCCCATACGGGACAGGGGAGGAAAAACTGTTTTTT.

The chain recombines TRBV29-1 with TRBJ1-1; the D gene is possibly TRBD1 (5 bases). Germline V lookup: CDR1 SQVTM, CDR2 ANQGSEA. Trimming pared 4 bases from V and 2 bases from J, leaving 17 bases between. The CDR3 is made up of 15 amino acids. The CDR3 region has the DNA TGCAGCGTTGCCCTGGGGCCCCAGGGTAACACTGAAGCTTTCTTT. It codes for CSVALGPQGNTEAFF.

This sequence joins TRBV7-6 and TRBJ1-2, with D unclear. Germline V gives CDR1 SGHVS, CDR2 FNYEAQ. V was trimmed by 3 bases and J by 6 bases, leaving 11 bases between them. The CDR3 loop spans 13 amino acids. CDR3 sequence (DNA): TGTGCCAGCAGCTTTGGGCCGTCGGATGGCTACACCTTC. Translating gives CASSFGPSDGYTF.

This clone has just a few counts. This CDR3 is CASSDGGFVNSPLHF. The CDR3 DNA sequence: TGTGCCAGCAGCGACGGAGGGTTCGTTAATTCACCCCTCCACTTT. This sequence joins TRBV6-5 and TRBJ1-6; D is ambiguous. The V end lost 6 bases, the J end lost 6 bases, and 15 bases lay between the germline ends. Germline V CDR1 and CDR2: MNHEY, SVGAGI. The CDR3 length is 15 residues.

The V and J genes are TRBV7-9 and TRBJ1-4; D unresolved. From germline, CDR1 is SEHNR and CDR2 FQNEAQ (reference sequence). Trimming stripped 5 bases from V and 3 bases from J, with 10 bases between. The CDR3 covers 14 residues. As DNA, the CDR3 is TGTGCCAGCAGCCCGAGAAACGCTAATGAAAAACTGTTTTTT. It specifies CASSPRNANEKLFF.

This rearrangement joins TRBV2 to TRBJ2-1; D may be TRBD2 (5 bases). With 5 bases removed from V and 0 bases from J, the gap between germline ends came to 11 bases. The CDR3 length is 15 residues. The germline V gene has CDR1 SNHLY and CDR2 FYNNEI. CDR3 in amino acids: CASSPIEGSYNEQFF. In DNA form, the CDR3 reads TGTGCCAGCAGTCCTATCGAGGGCTCCTACAATGAGCAGTTCTTC.

V gene TRBV6-4 combines with J gene TRBJ1-5; the D gene is possibly TRBD1 (6 bases). The ends were cut back, 8 bases at V and 3 bases at J, with 11 bases in the middle. In germline, CDR1 is MRHNA, CDR2 SNTAGT. This CDR3 is 13 amino acids long. The CDR3 region is CASSWGPNQPQHF. The CDR3 nucleotides are TGTGCCAGCTCGTGGGGGCCCAATCAGCCCCAGCATTTT.

This clone was counted a single time. The V and J genes are TRBV19 and TRBJ1-1, with unresolved D. The V end lost 10 bases, the J end lost 0 bases, and 12 bases lay between the germline ends. CDR1 is LNHDA, CDR2 SQIVND, per germline (reference sequence). There are 13 residues in the CDR3. CDR3 sequence: CATQQTMNTEAFF. The CDR3 coding sequence is TGTGCCACCCAACAGACCATGAACACTGAAGCTTTCTTT.

A note on this clone: Other DNA sequences in the same sample also yield this CDR3. The chain carries TRBV5-1 and TRBJ2-5; D ambiguous. The CDR3 spans 11 residues. The germline V gene encodes CDR1 SGHRS and CDR2 YFSETQ. Trimming pared 4 bases from V and 5 bases from J, leaving 6 bases between. The CDR3 sequence is CASSKRETQYF. CDR3 coding DNA: TGCGCCAGCAGCAAACGGGAGACCCAGTACTTC.

The chain links TRBV5-1 to TRBJ2-3; TRBD2 aligns across 15 bases. The CDR3 has 17 residues. The V and J ends lost 0 bases and 4 bases, in that order; junction bases with no gene match: 3. From germline, CDR1 is SGHRS and CDR2 YFSETQ. For the CDR3, the DNA is TGCGCCAGCAGCTTGGTTGGGACTAGCGGGGGGTCAGATACGCAGTATTTT. It specifies CASSLVGTSGGSDTQYF.

The chain has TRBV7-3 and TRBJ2-7; the match to TRBD1 covers 8 bases. The CDR3 totals 16 residues. After removal of 2 bases from V and 2 bases from J, the junction contained 8 bases not matched to a gene. Germline V gene lookup returns CDR1 SGHTA and CDR2 FQGTGA. CDR3 in DNA: TGTGCCAGCAGCTTACAGGGGGACAGGAGACCCTACGAGCAGTACTTC. Encoded protein: CASSLQGDRRPYEQYF.

The V and J genes are TRBV11-2 and TRBJ1-2; possible D gene TRBD1, 5 bases. V lost 7 bases and J 3 bases, leaving 15 bases between the germline ends. The CDR3 is made up of 14 amino acids. The germline gives CDR1 SGHAT, CDR2 FQNNGV. For the CDR3, the DNA is TGTGCCAGCACCATGGGGGGGGTCTACTATGGCTACACCTTC. It yields the protein CASTMGGVYYGYTF.

Concerning this clone: One junction end does not reproduce the germline sequence, and a read error may be involved. The chain couples TRBV7-9 to TRBJ1-5; D not certain. The CDR3 is 13 amino acids. CDR1 and CDR2 from the germline V gene are SEHNR and FQNEAQ (reference sequence). CDR3 sequence: CSSSLARDQPQHF. The DNA for the CDR3 is TGTTCCAGCAGCTTAGCGAGGGATCAGCCCCAGCATTTT.

This chain uses TRBV6-5 with TRBJ1-5, with no clear D. Per the germline V gene, CDR1 is MNHEY and CDR2 is SVGAGI. The CDR3 has 15 amino acids. Trimming cost V 0 bases and J 7 bases, with 13 bases left between them. The CDR3 spells CASSYSAAAAQPQHF. CDR3 nucleotide sequence: TGTGCCAGCAGTTACTCGGCGGCCGCGGCCCAGCCCCAGCATTTT.

The genes are TRBV5-4 and TRBJ2-7, with 7 bases lining up with TRBD1. Germline V gene lookup returns CDR1 SGHNT and CDR2 YYREEE (reference sequence). The CDR3 length is 16 residues. Unmatched junction bases numbered 12, after V lost 3 bases and J lost 3 bases. CDR3 bases: TGTGCCAGCAGCTCTGGGACAGCGAAACCATTCTACGAGCAGTACTTC. Amino acids: CASSSGTAKPFYEQYF.